Below, 27 T cell receptor beta chains from the same sample are listed, as sequenced in a study of early T cells in non-severe SARS-CoV-2 infection. Each CDR3 protein is one row after TCRdb ran MiXCR on the 5' RACE reads. Of about 80,000 distinct CDR3 sequences listed, approximately 12% are singletons. What was sequenced was whole blood. These receptors originate from an adult who was a healthcare worker with PCR-confirmed SARS-CoV-2 infection or an uninfected control (not recorded which).

This clonotype has ten or more counts. The chain employs TRBV7-3 and TRBJ2-6; tentative D call: TRBD1 (6 bases). CDR3 size: 16 residues. Germline assignment: CDR1 SGHTA and CDR2 FQGTGA. Trimming took off 1 base at V and 2 bases at J, with 9 bases between the two ends. For the CDR3, the DNA is TGTGCCAGCAGCTTAAGAGGGGGAACTGGGGCCAACGTCCTGACTTTC. Its protein product is CASSLRGGTGANVLTF.

The chain uses TRBV28 and TRBJ2-1; 7 bases align to TRBD2. CDR1 MDHEN and CDR2 SYDVKM come from the germline V gene. The CDR3 is 12 amino acids. CDR3 nucleotides: TGTGGGGCGGGAGTGGTCTACAATGAGCAGTTCTTC. Amino acids: CGAGVVYNEQFF. Complete variable domain (other parts from reference TRBV28 and TRBJ2-1): DVKVTQSSRYLVKRTGEKVFLECVQDMDHENMFWYRQDPGLGLRLIYFSYDVKMKEKGDIPEGYSVSREKKERFSLILESASTNQTSMYLCGAGVVYNEQFFGPGTRLTVL.

This clonotype was counted many times. V and J are TRBV7-8 and TRBJ2-1; D might be TRBD1 (6 bases). The CDR3 is 16 amino acids. Germline values: CDR1 SGHVS, CDR2 FQNEAQ. Trimming shortened V by 5 bases and J by 0 bases, and 14 bases separated the two germline ends. This chain's CDR3 is CASSPGTTSSYNEQFF. CDR3 sequence (DNA): TGTGCCAGCAGCCCTGGGACAACTAGCTCCTACAATGAGCAGTTCTTC.

V gene TRBV18 combines with J gene TRBJ1-5; D gene ambiguous. V lost 6 bases and J 4 bases, leaving 13 bases between the germline ends. The germline V gene has CDR1 KGHSH and CDR2 LQKENI. This CDR3 comprises 14 residues. The CDR3 DNA is TGTGCCAGCTCCGGTGGGTTCGGTAATCAGCCCCAGCATTTT. Translated, it gives CASSGGFGNQPQHF.

This clonotype was observed many times. The chain links TRBV18 to TRBJ2-1; the match to TRBD2 covers 7 bases. Germline V gene sequence: CDR1 KGHSH, CDR2 LQKENI. V lost 2 bases, J lost 7 bases, and 5 bases stayed unmatched. The length of the CDR3 is 14 residues. CDR3 loop: CASSPSTSKNEQFF. CDR3 DNA sequence: TGTGCCAGCTCACCATCGACTAGCAAGAATGAGCAGTTCTTC.

There are many counts of this clonotype. The chain combines TRBV20-1 with TRBJ2-2; D is possibly TRBD2 (5 bases). This CDR3 comprises 14 residues. CDR1 and CDR2 from the germline V gene are DFQATT and SNEGSKA (reference sequence). The germline V and J ends were trimmed by 5 bases and 4 bases, with 14 bases remaining between them. The CDR3 loop is CSAPFPGFTGELFF. The CDR3 bases are TGCAGTGCTCCCTTCCCGGGGTTCACCGGGGAGCTGTTTTTT.

This clonotype has at least ten counts. This chain joins TRBV27 and TRBJ1-2; a weak D match, TRBD1 (5 bases). Trimming left V 5 bases short and J 2 bases short, with 15 bases between. This CDR3 has 15 amino acids. Germline values: CDR1 MNHEY, CDR2 SMNVEV (reference sequence). The CDR3 is CASSMGPAGNYGYTF. Written as DNA, the CDR3 is TGTGCCAGCAGTATGGGACCCGCGGGGAACTATGGCTACACCTTC.

This clonotype has only a few counts. The chain has TRBV28 and TRBJ2-5, with D hard to call. With 5 bases removed from V and 4 bases from J, the gap between germline ends came to 14 bases. Germline CDR1 is MDHEN and CDR2 is SYDVKM. This CDR3 is 14 amino acids long. The CDR3 DNA follows: TGTGCCAGCAGTCTCCGGCCGGGCCGAGAGACCCAGTACTTC. Its translation is CASSLRPGRETQYF.

The V call is TRBV6-6, the J call TRBJ1-1, with 8 bases identical to TRBD1. The CDR3 has 15 residues. V lost 4 bases, J lost 3 bases, and 7 bases stayed unmatched. CDR1 and CDR2 from the germline V gene are MNHNY and SVGAGI (reference sequence). The CDR3 nucleotides read TGTGCCAGCAGTTCCTTGAACAGGGGGGACACTGAAGCTTTCTTT. This sequence encodes CASSSLNRGDTEAFF.

This clonotype has just a few counts. J is TRBJ1-1 and V is TRBV11-2; D gene uncertain. V lost 2 bases, J lost 1 base, and 5 bases lay in between. Looked up from germline, CDR1 is SGHAT and CDR2 is FQNNGV. The CDR3 length is 13 residues. This CDR3 reads CASSLSRNTEAFF. The CDR3 region has the DNA TGTGCCAGCAGCTTATCTAGGAACACTGAAGCTTTCTTT.

This clonotype came up a few times. The chain joins TRBV5-6 to TRBJ2-2; TRBD2 matches 8 bases. CDR3 length equals 15 residues. CDR1 and CDR2 (germline): SGHDT, YYEEEE. V lost 3 bases, J lost 5 bases, and 6 bases stayed unmatched. The CDR3 protein is CASSSGLALTGELFF. Here the CDR3 DNA reads TGTGCCAGCAGCTCCGGACTAGCTTTAACCGGGGAGCTGTTTTTT.

This clonotype was seen a handful of times. CDR3 coding DNA: TGTGCCAGCAGCCCCTCCCGGGGATACAATGAGCAGTTCTTC. Residues: CASSPSRGYNEQFF. V usage is TRBV7-9 and J usage is TRBJ2-1, with D possibly matching TRBD2 (5 bases). The CDR3 consists of 14 residues. Trimming pared 5 bases from V and 4 bases from J, leaving 12 bases between. The germline gives CDR1 SEHNR, CDR2 FQNEAQ (reference sequence).

To note about this clonotype: The junction and the germline gene differ at one end; a read error may be behind it. V usage is TRBV7-8 and J usage is TRBJ2-5; D gene ambiguous. In germline, CDR1 is SGHVS, CDR2 FQNEAQ. The CDR3 is 14 residues long. In DNA form, the CDR3 reads TGTGTCAGCACCCCCGGTAGTTCCCAAGAGACCCAGTACTTC. Encoded protein: CVSTPGSSQETQYF. Supplemented by reference TRBV7-8 and TRBJ2-5, the full variable domain reads GAGVSQSPRYKVAKRGQDVALRCDPISGHVSLFWYQQALGQGPEFLTYFQNEAQLDKSGLPSDRFFAERPEGSVSTLKIQRTQQEDSAVYLCVSTPGSSQETQYFGPGTRLLVL.

The chain is built from TRBV28 and TRBJ1-1; 7 bases are shared with TRBD1. Germline V gene lookup returns CDR1 MDHEN and CDR2 SYDVKM. The CDR3 sequence is 17 residues long. Trimming removed 3 bases from V and 1 base from J; junction bases left unmatched: 11. The CDR3 bases are TGTGCCAGCAGTTTCCCACCTTCCACAGGGGCGAACACTGAAGCTTTCTTT. The encoded protein is CASSFPPSTGANTEAFF.

The gene calls are TRBV5-1 and TRBJ2-5; TRBD2 agrees at 7 bases. The J segment lost 3 bases and the V segment lost 0 bases, leaving 2 bases of the junction unmatched. Germline V gene sequence: CDR1 SGHRS, CDR2 YFSETQ. The CDR3 length is 14 residues. The CDR3 loop reads CASSLEAGEETQYF. CDR3 DNA sequence: TGCGCCAGCAGCTTGGAGGCGGGAGAAGAGACCCAGTACTTC.

This clonotype has at least ten counts. The rearrangement joins TRBV20-1 to TRBJ1-5, with D tentatively TRBD1 (6 bases). Between the trimmed V and J ends, which lost 5 bases and 4 bases, there was a span of 15 bases. The CDR3 loop spans 14 amino acids. Germline-derived CDR1 and CDR2 are DFQATT and SNEGSKA (reference sequence). Here the CDR3 reads CSAPTGSGNQPQHF. CDR3 DNA sequence: TGCAGTGCTCCTACAGGGTCGGGGAATCAGCCCCAGCATTTT.

The V gene is TRBV3-1, the J gene TRBJ1-2, with 8 bases aligning to TRBD1. V was pared by 4 bases and J by 8 bases, with 3 bases of the junction left unmatched. The V gene's germline CDR1 is LGHDT and CDR2 YNNKEL (reference sequence). The CDR3 spans 12 residues. The CDR3 region has the DNA TGTGCCAGCAGCCCCAGGGGGCGAGGCTACACCTTC. As protein: CASSPRGRGYTF.

This clonotype was seen more than once but under ten times. This chain connects TRBV14 to TRBJ1-6; D is perhaps TRBD1 (5 bases). This CDR3 comprises 15 residues. Germline loops: CDR1 SGHDN, CDR2 FVKESK. V lost 0 bases to trimming and J lost 7 bases, with 10 bases between them. In DNA, the CDR3 is TGTGCCAGCAGCCAAGATGCCAGGGCAAATTCACCCCTCCACTTT. Its translation: CASSQDARANSPLHF.

Only a few counts were recorded for this clonotype. The V call is TRBV14, the J call TRBJ1-1; 9 bases agree with TRBD1. The CDR3 covers 14 residues. Germline loops: CDR1 SGHDN, CDR2 FVKESK. J gave up 1 base and V 6 bases, and 3 bases lay outside the gene matches. CDR3 coding DNA: TGTGCCAGCAGGCGACAGGGGGAGAACACTGAAGCTTTCTTT. Its protein is CASRRQGENTEAFF.

This clonotype was observed a handful of times. The V call is TRBV19, the J call TRBJ2-6; D is unresolved. Deletions cut 5 bases from V and 3 bases from J, with 8 bases between. The CDR3 sequence is 14 residues long. Germline V lookup: CDR1 LNHDA, CDR2 SQIVND (reference sequence). CDR3 sequence: CASSSPGGANVLTF. CDR3 nucleotides: TGTGCCAGTAGTTCCCCGGGTGGGGCCAACGTCCTGACTTTC.

The chain has TRBV5-1 and TRBJ2-5, with unresolved D. Germline CDR1 reads SGHRS; CDR2 reads YFSETQ. Trimming took 0 bases from V and 2 from J, leaving 14 bases between them. CDR3 size: 16 residues. The CDR3 nucleotides read TGCGCCAGCAGCTTGGCGCGGAGCGCGAAACAAGAGACCCAGTACTTC. Translating it yields CASSLARSAKQETQYF.

This clonotype appeared a few times. V usage is TRBV28 and J usage is TRBJ1-1, with TRBD1 identical over 8 bases. Unmatched junction bases numbered 7, after V lost 4 bases and J lost 6 bases. The germline gives CDR1 MDHEN, CDR2 SYDVKM. This CDR3 comprises 14 residues. For the CDR3, the DNA is TGTGCCAGCAGTTCCCAGGGGGCGCAGTCTGAAGCTTTCTTT. Translating gives CASSSQGAQSEAFF. Drawing the rest from reference TRBV28 and TRBJ1-1, the complete variable domain is DVKVTQSSRYLVKRTGEKVFLECVQDMDHENMFWYRQDPGLGLRLIYFSYDVKMKEKGDIPEGYSVSREKKERFSLILESASTNQTSMYLCASSSQGAQSEAFFGQGTRLTVV.

The genes are TRBV21-1 and TRBJ2-7; the D call of TRBD1 is as the table states it, not checked on the DNA. TRBV21-1 is termed a pseudogene. The CDR3 totals 15 residues. The CDR3 spells CARSKAGGVIYEQYF. CDR3 DNA sequence: TGTGCCAGGAGCAAAGCTGGGGGCGTGATCTACGAGCAGTACTTC.

This clonotype was observed a few times. This chain uses TRBV7-6 with TRBJ2-7, with TRBD2 matching over 11 bases. CDR3 size: 19 residues. Germline V gene sequence: CDR1 SGHVS, CDR2 FNYEAQ. V shed 4 bases, J shed 3 bases, and the junction held 17 bases outside the gene matches. The CDR3 nucleotides read TGTGCCAGCAGCTCATCTATCGGACTAGCGGGCCCTGGATTCTACGAGCAGTACTTC. Translation: CASSSSIGLAGPGFYEQYF.

The chain has TRBV5-5 and TRBJ2-5; D gene unclear. The CDR3 sequence is 14 residues long. Germline V gene lookup returns CDR1 SGHKS and CDR2 YYEKEE (reference sequence). With 0 bases removed from V and 3 bases from J, the gap between germline ends came to 9 bases. The CDR3: CASSLVVGKETQYF. The CDR3 DNA reads as TGTGCCAGCAGCTTGGTAGTGGGAAAAGAGACCCAGTACTTC.

V usage is TRBV5-1 and J usage is TRBJ2-1; TRBD2 matches 10 bases. The CDR3 runs 17 residues. Unmatched junction bases numbered 5, after V lost 2 bases and J lost 0 bases. CDR1 and CDR2 (germline): SGHRS, YFSETQ. The CDR3 DNA follows: TGCGCCAGCAGCTTCGGACTAGCGGAGAGCTCCTACAATGAGCAGTTCTTC. As protein: CASSFGLAESSYNEQFF.

This clonotype has ten or more counts. The chain is built from TRBV2 and TRBJ2-2, with 10 bases identical to TRBD2. The J segment lost 4 bases and the V segment lost 7 bases, leaving 12 bases of the junction unmatched. This CDR3 region has 17 residues. Looked up from germline, CDR1 is SNHLY and CDR2 is FYNNEI. DNA of the CDR3: TGTGCCAGCACCCTCAGAGCGGGAGGGCCGACCACCGGGGAGCTGTTTTTT. This gives the protein CASTLRAGGPTTGELFF. The whole variable domain, remainder taken from reference TRBV2 and TRBJ2-2, is EPEVTQTPSHQVTQMGQEVILRCVPISNHLYFYWYRQILGQKVEFLVSFYNNEISEKSEIFDDQFSVERPDGSNFTLKIRSTKLEDSAMYFCASTLRAGGPTTGELFFGEGSRLTVL.